This T cell receptor (beta chain) was observed in a study of cytomegalovirus exposure and HLA in healthy donors (dated by TCRdb to 2016 to 2017). Describing the broader study: An earlier analysis of roughly 570 of the donors reported about 300 Gb of sequence data and around 110 million unique TCR beta sequences obtained from 180 million or so T cells. An earlier analysis of 587 of the donors used high-throughput TCR beta sequencing to judge whether each TCR beta V gene segment behaved as functional or pseudogenic. An early release that covered about 600 HLA-typed donors contained approximately 320 gigabases of sequencing data and about 84 million unique TCR sequences. A later genetic analysis used genome-wide SNP genotypes for about 65% of the 666 donors, treating that subset as a discovery cohort. The study used immunosequencing to profile the T cell repertoires of several hundred subjects and linked those repertoires to cytomegalovirus serostatus. Typing coverage varied by locus: 629-630 donors for A, B, C, DRB1 and DQB1; approximately 500 for DQA1; around 570 for DPA1; under 490 for DPB1. Among the approximately 400 genotyped donors, around 81% belonged to the genetic ancestry cluster associated with self-reported Caucasian donors. On average, roughly 200,000 unique TCR beta nucleotide sequences were sequenced per donor among about 400 genotyped donors of the cohort, with 15% to 20% of those sequences being non-productive. The aim of the study was to test whether cataloging public T cell receptors could identify signatures of past pathogen exposure. Rather than using new phenotypic data, the later analysis identified candidate immune exposures from TCR beta sequences and from how often those sequences occurred across donors. A later analysis re-examined previously published TCR beta repertoires from hundreds of donors and added high-resolution HLA genotyping to investigate patterns of TCR occurrence. Class I and class II HLA loci were covered by the typing at four-digit resolution. Roughly five DR-DQ haplotypes were handled as single units for association and clustering, since linkage in the cohort was strong. To predict cytomegalovirus infection status, the study combined high-throughput TCR immunosequencing, statistical association of individual TCRs with disease status, and machine learning. Donor age, sex, ethnicity and CMV serostatus were collected together with the repertoire data. All discovery cohort repertoires had been generated on a single sequencing platform. Along with the 666-subject first cohort, a separate validation cohort of over a hundred different subjects was used. The research as a whole found: Because counts were too low, more than 15 rarely observed V segments, including chromosome 9 orphons, were excluded from the earlier analysis of a few hundred of the donors. V-gene and J-gene trimming of TCR beta chains was associated with a missense DCLRE1C variant in a later genetic analysis, and the association was replicated in an independent cohort. A further reported finding was that TCR beta sequences accurately predicted the HLA-A and HLA-B alleles for most subjects in the first cohort. Because HLA typing was missing for some donors at each locus, association tests included only the typed subset. This cohort had only TCR beta chains sequenced, and the lack of alpha or paired-chain data limited which features could be detected. Broadly in line with IMGT annotations, most TCR beta V segments showed up in productive rearrangements about 87% or about 30% of the time in an earlier analysis of under 700 of the donors. Immune exposure information for the cohort was limited to CMV serostatus. In a later analysis, the rate of TCR association differed among HLA loci, with DRB1 alleles having the most associated TCRs and HLA-C alleles having the fewest. A later genetic analysis reported fewer N-insertions in productive TCRs among donors in an Asian-associated ancestry cluster than the roughly 670-donor mean. Roughly uniform sequencing depth across donors was assumed in presence/absence analyses, although this assumption may not hold. A later analysis reported that several top co-occurrence clusters appeared linked to parvovirus B19, influenza, CMV and Epstein-Barr virus. The 87-base-pair reads could not distinguish some IMGT-functional V segments, including TRBV6-2 and TRBV6-3, so those segments were excluded. When HLA alleles, especially DR and DQ, strongly co-occurred, TCR associations were difficult to assign to individual alleles. Across donors, most TCR sequences were observed very rarely, whereas some public TCRs were present in many individuals. Specific HLA alleles were associated with 15,000 to 20,000 TCR beta sequences at a false discovery rate of 0.05 in a later analysis. Cytomegalovirus status was reported to be diagnosed by the classifier with high specificity and sensitivity in both the original and validation cohorts. Compared with equally common non-associated chains, HLA-associated TCR beta chains in a later analysis were more clonally expanded and had lower generation probabilities. In vitro tests confirmed that a few of the cytomegalovirus-associated TCR beta chains recognize cytomegalovirus antigens. Linkage disequilibrium might explain the correlated functional status among segregating V segments, but an unknown experimental factor could not be ruled out. Most CMV-associated TCR beta chains appeared to be HLA-restricted in a later analysis, and the HLA associations seemed to be driven largely by CMV exposure. In the study, approximately 160 TCR beta chains were listed as associated with cytomegalovirus. The sequencing pipeline was judged likely to have produced a cluster of highly shared sequence variants as a technical artifact. The authors suggested that the approach could potentially be generalized to other disease states and immunological phenotypes.

Remarks on this clone: The antigen it recognizes is unknown. No much larger clone exists at a distance of one base, and base qualities are not known.

The CDR3 has 15 amino acids, counting the end cysteine and phenylalanine. The retained sequence is limited to the CDR3, 45 bases, with the frame set at the first base. Ends trimmed: V by 1 base, J by 2 bases; bases unmatched to a gene: 4. From a lookup of the germline V gene (reference sequence), CDR1 and CDR2 are PRHDT and FYEKMQ. In total, more than 500 healthy bone marrow donors made up the cohort. At the time of sampling, every cohort member was nominally healthy, though immune exposures that went unrecorded were likely present. The donor tested CMV seropositive and was one of the 289 seropositive cohort members. A peripheral blood sample was provided by each donor, and peripheral blood mononuclear cells were used for TCR beta sequencing. The Qiagen DNeasy Blood Extraction Kit was used to extract genomic DNA from the blood cell samples. Receptor libraries were prepared by the immunoSEQ multiplex PCR assay. For the multiplex PCR, a mixture combining 60 forward primers for TCR Vbeta segments and 13 reverse primers for TCR Jbeta segments was used. The CDR3 region of rearranged TCR beta genes was amplified from genomic DNA with a multiplex PCR assay. Amplified TCR beta libraries were sequenced as 87-base-pair reads on the Illumina HiSeq System. The authors' analysis ran thus. Across the roughly 700 repertoires, a later analysis counted about 81 million unique TCR beta chains, some 11 million of which were shared by at least two donors. Raw reads were error-corrected and collapsed into unique sequences by a nearest-neighbor algorithm in which closely related sequences were merged to remove PCR and sequencing errors. V, D and J gene segments were assigned by aligning CDR3 sequences to IMGT reference sequences. For a sequence to be retained, a match of at least six nucleotides to both a V gene segment and a J gene segment was required. A rearrangement was called productive if the CDR3 had no stop codons and remained in frame with V and J, and every other rearrangement was called non-productive. Following IMGT convention, CDR3 was defined as the stretch from the second conserved V-encoded cysteine up to the conserved J-encoded phenylalanine. In an earlier analysis of around 570 of the donors, sequences lacking an unambiguous match to a single V gene segment were excluded. In an earlier analysis of approximately 590 of the donors, a V segment was called functional when productive rearrangements were above 56.7%, and segregating when the standard deviation between donors exceeded 5%. A statistical classification framework was built to diagnose cytomegalovirus status from the catalog of TCR beta chain sequences. In a later analysis, TCR nucleotide sequences were compared against IMGT/GENE-DB human TR gene sequences so that V and J genes could be assigned. In a later analysis, CDR3 sequences and most-parsimonious VDJ recombination scenarios were assigned using the TCRdist pipeline. A later analysis defined each TCR beta chain by its CDR3 amino acid sequence plus V-gene family, and excluded reads lacking a unique V-gene family. To address suspected cross-contamination and a sequencing artifact, a later analysis removed some 620 highly shared, low-generation-probability nucleotide sequences. A later analysis calculated a clonal expansion index for each public chain from normalized within-repertoire ranks of inferred template counts. In a later analysis, generation probabilities were computed using a VDJ recombination model fitted to out-of-frame rearrangements, and the results were checked against IGoR. A later analysis scored TCR-TCR, TCR-HLA and TCR-CMV co-occurrence with hypergeometric tests, applying a repertoire-size bias correction to TCR pairs. False discovery rates were estimated in a later analysis by permuting HLA or CMV assignments 20 times. In a later analysis, co-occurring TCRs were grouped using DBSCAN, with TCRdist sequence similarity added in when clustering inside HLA-allele-positive subsets. Repertoires with fewer than 30,000 or more than 120,000 public chains, plus five repertoires with anomalous nucleotide sharing, were excluded from co-occurrence clustering. TCRdb stores this immuneACCESS table with in-frame sequences only. Part of the clones is absent; in the studies checked, under half of the shortfall reflects unresolved V genes, and no reason is known for the rest. That table gives V, J and clone size, and the DNA gave D and trimming. The sample yields 210,000 or so clones; roughly four fifths were counted once. The ten largest make up more than 8.5% of the sample.

This receptor was identified in a woman aged 50 to 65 in good health and CMV-seropositive. Rearrangement joined TRBV13 to TRBJ2-7; the central 8 bases match TRBD2. The material sequenced was PBMCs. The CDR3: CASSLDSGVTYEQYF. The bases read TGTGCCAGCAGCTTAGATAGCGGGGTTACCTACGAGCAGTACTTC.